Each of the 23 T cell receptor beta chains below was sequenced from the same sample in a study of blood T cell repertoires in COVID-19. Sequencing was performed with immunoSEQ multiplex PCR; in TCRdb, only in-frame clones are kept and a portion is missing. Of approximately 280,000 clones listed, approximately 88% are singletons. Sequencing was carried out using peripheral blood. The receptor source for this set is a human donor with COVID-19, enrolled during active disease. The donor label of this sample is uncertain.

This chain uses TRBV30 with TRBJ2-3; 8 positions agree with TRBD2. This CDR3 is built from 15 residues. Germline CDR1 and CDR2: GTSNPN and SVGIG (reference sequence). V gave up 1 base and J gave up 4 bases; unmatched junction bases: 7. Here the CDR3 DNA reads TGTGCCTGGAGTGAGGCGGGAGGCCCGGCAGATACGCAGTATTTT. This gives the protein CAWSEAGGPADTQYF. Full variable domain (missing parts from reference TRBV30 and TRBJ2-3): SQTIHQWPATLVQPVGSPLSLECTVEGTSNPNLYWYRQAAGRGLQLLFYSVGIGQISSEVPQNLSASRPQDRQFILSSKKLLLSDSGFYLCAWSEAGGPADTQYFGPGTRLTVL.

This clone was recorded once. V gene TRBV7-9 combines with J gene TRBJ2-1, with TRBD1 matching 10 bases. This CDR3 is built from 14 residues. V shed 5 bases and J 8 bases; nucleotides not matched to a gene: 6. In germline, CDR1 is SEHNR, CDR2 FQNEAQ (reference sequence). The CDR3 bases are TGTGCCAGCAGCGCCACGGACAGGGGGGATGAGCAGTTCTTC. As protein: CASSATDRGDEQFF.

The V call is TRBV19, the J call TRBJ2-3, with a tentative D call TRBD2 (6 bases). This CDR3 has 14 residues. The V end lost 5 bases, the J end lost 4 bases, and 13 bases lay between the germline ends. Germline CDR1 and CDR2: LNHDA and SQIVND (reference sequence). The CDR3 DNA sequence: TGTGCCAGTAGTTTGCCCGGGACTTCAGATACGCAGTATTTT. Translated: CASSLPGTSDTQYF.

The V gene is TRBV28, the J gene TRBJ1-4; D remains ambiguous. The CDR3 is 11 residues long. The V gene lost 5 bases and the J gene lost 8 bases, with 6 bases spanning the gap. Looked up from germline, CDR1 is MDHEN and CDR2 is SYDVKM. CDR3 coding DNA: TGTGCCAGCAGTCCCCAGGAAAAACTGTTTTTT. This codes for CASSPQEKLFF.

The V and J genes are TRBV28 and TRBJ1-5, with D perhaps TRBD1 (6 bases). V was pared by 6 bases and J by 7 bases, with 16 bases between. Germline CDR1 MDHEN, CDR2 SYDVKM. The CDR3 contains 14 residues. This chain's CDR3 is CASSTTGNGQPQHF. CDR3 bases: TGTGCCAGCAGCACCACAGGGAATGGCCAGCCCCAGCATTTT.

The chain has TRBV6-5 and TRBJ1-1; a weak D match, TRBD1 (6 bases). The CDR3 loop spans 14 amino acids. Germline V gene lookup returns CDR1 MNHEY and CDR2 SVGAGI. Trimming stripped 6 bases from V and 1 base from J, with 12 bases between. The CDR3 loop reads CASRGGTTNTEAFF. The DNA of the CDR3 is TGTGCCAGCAGGGGGGGGACAACGAACACTGAAGCTTTCTTT.

CDR3 protein: CASSKHRGDYEQYF. CDR3 nucleotide sequence: TGTGCCAGCAGTAAACACAGGGGGGACTACGAGCAGTACTTC. This chain joins TRBV6-5 and TRBJ2-7; 8 nucleotides line up with TRBD1. The CDR3 contains 14 residues. The ends lost 5 bases at V and 3 bases at J; junction bases unmatched: 6. The germline V gene has CDR1 MNHEY and CDR2 SVGAGI.

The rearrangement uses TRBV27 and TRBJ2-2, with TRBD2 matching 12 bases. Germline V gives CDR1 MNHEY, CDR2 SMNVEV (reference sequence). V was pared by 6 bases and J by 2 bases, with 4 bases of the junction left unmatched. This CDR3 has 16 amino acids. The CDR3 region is CASRGLAGINTGELFF. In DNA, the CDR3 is TGTGCCAGCAGAGGACTAGCGGGAATCAACACCGGGGAGCTGTTTTTT.

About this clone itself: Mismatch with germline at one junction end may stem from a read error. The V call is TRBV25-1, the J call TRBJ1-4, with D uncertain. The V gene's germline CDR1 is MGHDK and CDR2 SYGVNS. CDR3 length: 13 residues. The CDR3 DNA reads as TGTGCCAGCAGTCCGACCACTAATGAAAAATTGTTTTTT. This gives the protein CASSPTTNEKLFF.

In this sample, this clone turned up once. CDR3 DNA sequence: TGTGCCAGCAGTGAAGGACTACATAGTAACTACGAGCAGTACTTC. This codes for CASSEGLHSNYEQYF. The rearrangement links TRBV6-1 to TRBJ2-7; possible D gene TRBD2, 5 bases. This CDR3 region has 15 residues. The germline CDR1 and CDR2 sequences are MNHNS and SASEGT. Between the trimmed V and J ends, which lost 1 base and 3 bases, there was a span of 13 bases.

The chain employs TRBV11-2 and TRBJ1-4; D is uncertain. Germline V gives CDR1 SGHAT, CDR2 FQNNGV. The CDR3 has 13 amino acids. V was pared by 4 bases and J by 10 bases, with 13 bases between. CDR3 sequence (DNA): TGTGCCAGCAGCTCCCAGGCGGGAGGAAAACTGTTTTTT. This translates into CASSSQAGGKLFF.

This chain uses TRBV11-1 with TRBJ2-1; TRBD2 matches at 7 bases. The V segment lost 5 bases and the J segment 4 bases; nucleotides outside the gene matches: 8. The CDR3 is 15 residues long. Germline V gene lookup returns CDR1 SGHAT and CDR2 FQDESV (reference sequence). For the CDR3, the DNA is TGTGCCAGCAGCCCTAGCGGTACCTTTTACAATGAGCAGTTCTTC. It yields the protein CASSPSGTFYNEQFF. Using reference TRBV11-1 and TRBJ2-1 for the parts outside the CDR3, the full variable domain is EAEVAQSPRYKITEKSQAVAFWCDPISGHATLYWYRQILGQGPELLVQFQDESVVDDSQLPKDRFSAERLKGVDSTLKIQPAELGDSAMYLCASSPSGTFYNEQFFGPGTRLTVL.

The CDR3 loop is CASSPLSQEYGYTF. The CDR3 DNA is TGTGCCAGCTCACCTTTATCCCAGGAATATGGCTACACCTTC. The genes are TRBV18 and TRBJ1-2, with D hard to call. CDR1 KGHSH and CDR2 LQKENI come from the germline V gene. The CDR3 has 14 residues. Between the trimmed V and J ends, which lost 3 bases and 5 bases, there was a span of 13 bases.

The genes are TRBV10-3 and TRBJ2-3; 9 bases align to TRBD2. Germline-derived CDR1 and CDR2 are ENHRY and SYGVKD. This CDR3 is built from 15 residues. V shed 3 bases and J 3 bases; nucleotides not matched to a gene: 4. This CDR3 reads CAISDSSGRTDTQYF. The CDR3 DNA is TGTGCCATCAGTGATAGTAGCGGGAGAACAGATACGCAGTATTTT.

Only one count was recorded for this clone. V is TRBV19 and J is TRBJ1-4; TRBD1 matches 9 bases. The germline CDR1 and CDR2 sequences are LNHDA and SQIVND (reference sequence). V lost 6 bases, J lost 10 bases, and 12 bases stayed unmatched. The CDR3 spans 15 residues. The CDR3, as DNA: TGTGCCAGTAGACCAACAGGGGGCGAGTTTGGAAAACTGTTTTTT. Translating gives CASRPTGGEFGKLFF.

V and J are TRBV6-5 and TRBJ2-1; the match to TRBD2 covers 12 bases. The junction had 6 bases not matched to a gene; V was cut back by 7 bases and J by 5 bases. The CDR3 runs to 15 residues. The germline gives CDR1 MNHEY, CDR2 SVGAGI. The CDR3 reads CASTRGLAGNNEQFF. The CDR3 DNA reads TGTGCCAGCACCCGCGGACTAGCGGGAAACAATGAGCAGTTCTTC.

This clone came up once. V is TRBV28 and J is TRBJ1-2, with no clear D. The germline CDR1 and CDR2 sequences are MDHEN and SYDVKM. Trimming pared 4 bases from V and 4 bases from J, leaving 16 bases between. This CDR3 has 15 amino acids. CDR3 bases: TGTGCCAGCAGTTCCATGGGCCTCCCTGGCTATGGCTACACCTTC. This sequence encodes CASSSMGLPGYGYTF.

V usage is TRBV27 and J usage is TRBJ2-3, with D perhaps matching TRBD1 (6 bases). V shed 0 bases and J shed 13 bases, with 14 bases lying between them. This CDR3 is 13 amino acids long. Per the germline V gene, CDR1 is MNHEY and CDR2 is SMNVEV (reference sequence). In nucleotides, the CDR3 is TGTGCCAGCAGTTTATCCGGGACACCACCTAAGTATTTT. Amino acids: CASSLSGTPPKYF.

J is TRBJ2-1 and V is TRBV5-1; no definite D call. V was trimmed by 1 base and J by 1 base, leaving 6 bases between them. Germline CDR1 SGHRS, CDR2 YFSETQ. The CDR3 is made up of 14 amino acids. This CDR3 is CASSLPQSYNEQFF. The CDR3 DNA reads TGCGCCAGCAGCTTGCCCCAGTCCTACAATGAGCAGTTCTTC.

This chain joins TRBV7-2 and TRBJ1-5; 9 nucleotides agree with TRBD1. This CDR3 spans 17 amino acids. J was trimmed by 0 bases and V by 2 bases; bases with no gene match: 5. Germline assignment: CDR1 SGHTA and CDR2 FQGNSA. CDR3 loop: CASSLYGQGYSNQPQHF. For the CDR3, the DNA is TGTGCCAGCAGCTTATATGGACAGGGGTATAGCAATCAGCCCCAGCATTTT.

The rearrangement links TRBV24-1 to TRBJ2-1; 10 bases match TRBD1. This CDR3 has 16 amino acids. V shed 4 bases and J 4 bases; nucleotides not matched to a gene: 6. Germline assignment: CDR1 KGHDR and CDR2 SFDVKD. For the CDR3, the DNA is TGTGCCACCAGTGAGGCGGGACAGGGGTCTTACAATGAGCAGTTCTTC. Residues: CATSEAGQGSYNEQFF.

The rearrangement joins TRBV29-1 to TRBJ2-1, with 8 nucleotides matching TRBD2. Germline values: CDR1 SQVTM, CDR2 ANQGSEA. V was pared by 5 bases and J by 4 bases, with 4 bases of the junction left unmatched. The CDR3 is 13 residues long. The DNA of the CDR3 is TGCAGCGTTCGGGGGGGGTCGTACAATGAGCAGTTCTTC. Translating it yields CSVRGGSYNEQFF.

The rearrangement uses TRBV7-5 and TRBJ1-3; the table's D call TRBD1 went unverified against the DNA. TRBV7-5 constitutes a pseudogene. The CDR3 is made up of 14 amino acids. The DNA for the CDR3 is TGTGCCAGAAGCGAGGGGGATCGCCGAAACACCATATATTTT. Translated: CARSEGDRRNTIYF.